The rows below give T cell receptor beta chains drawn from one sample of a study of cytomegalovirus exposure and HLA in healthy donors. Some clones are missing from TCRdb's copy, which holds only in-frame ones; the method was immunoSEQ multiplex PCR. The data contain some 140,000 clones, 75% to 90% of them singletons. Sample: PBMCs. These receptors all stem from a man between 18 and 35 years old in good health and CMV-seropositive. The CDR3 runs from the conserved cysteine through the conserved F or W. A D gene is named only where the DNA matches it firmly. Part of the rows lack a size; the others show once, few, many or a class for expanded clones.

>.|TRBJ2-1|TRBV9|TRBD2
TGTGCCAGCAGCATCAGCGTAGCGGGAGGGCCCTCCAATGAGCAGTTCTTC
CASSISVAGGPSNEQFF
>few|TRBJ2-7|TRBV18|TRBD2
TGTGCCAGCTCACCAAGCGGGACTACCACCTACGAGCAGTACTTC
CASSPSGTTTYEQYF
>few|TRBJ1-2|TRBV5-4|.
TGTGCCAGCAGCTTGAACAGGGATAACTATGGCTACACCTTC
CASSLNRDNYGYTF
>.|TRBJ2-1|TRBV10-3|.
TGTGCCATCAGTGCAACAGGGTACGAGCAGTTCTTC
CAISATGYEQFF
>once|TRBJ2-3|TRBV5-4|.
TGTGCCAGCAGCGACCGGACTAAGACGGCAGATACGCAGTATTTT
CASSDRTKTADTQYF
>.|TRBJ2-2|TRBV6-1|.
TGTGCCAGCAGTGAAGGGATTCTTCGCGGCACCGGGGAGCTGTTTTTT
CASSEGILRGTGELFF
>.|TRBJ2-2|TRBV9|TRBD1
TGTGCCAGCAGCGTAGCTGTAGTCCGGACAGGGGGACTTAGCGGCGGGGAGCTGTTTTTT
CASSVAVVRTGGLSGGELFF
>.|TRBJ2-5|TRBV7-8|TRBD1
TGTGCCAGCAGCCACGACAGGGCAGAGACCCAGTACTTC
CASSHDRAETQYF
>.|TRBJ1-1|TRBV30|.
TGTGCCTGGAGTGTAGGGGTTGGCACTGAAGCTTTCTTT
CAWSVGVGTEAFF
>.|TRBJ1-2|TRBV10-1|TRBD1
TGCGCCAGCATTTTCCCCCGGACAGGCCCGTATGGCTACACCTTC
CASIFPRTGPYGYTF
>.|TRBJ1-4|TRBV5-6|.
TGTGCCAGCCGGTTTGGTCGCGGAAATGAAAAACTGTTTTTT
CASRFGRGNEKLFF
>.|TRBJ1-4|TRBV5-1|.
TGCGCCAGCAGCTTGACAGGGCCGGGAAAACTGTTTTTT
CASSLTGPGKLFF
>.|TRBJ2-1|TRBV7-3|TRBD2
TGTGCCAGCAGCTCGGGGGGGATTGATGAGCAGTTCTTC
CASSSGGIDEQFF